These T cell receptor beta chains were read from a single sample in a study of cytomegalovirus exposure and HLA in healthy donors. TCRdb's table, derived via immunoSEQ multiplex PCR, lists solely in-frame clones and lacks some. The sample contains about 160,000 clones, 80% to 90% of which appear only once. The sequenced material came from PBMCs. The receptors stem from a woman in her 30s in good health and CMV-seropositive. CDR3s include the opening cysteine and the closing phenylalanine or tryptophan.

v_call: TRBV5-4; cdr3_aa: CASSLYFNTEAFF
v_call: TRBV5-1; cdr3_aa: CASSPGTGSQPQHF
v_call: TRBV10-2; cdr3_aa: CASSNPGFWYEQYF
v_call: TRBV7-8; cdr3_aa: CASSLLSVGLTFF
v_call: TRBV6-1; cdr3_aa: CASSQQGAGSQPQHF
v_call: TRBV5-4; cdr3_aa: CASSPLRSAYNEQFF
v_call: TRBV15; cdr3_aa: CATSSRAIGAWADTQYF
v_call: TRBV9; cdr3_aa: CASSGGRKGYGYTF
v_call: TRBV4-3; cdr3_aa: CASSRRASGVETQYF
v_call: TRBV7-8; cdr3_aa: CASSLGGFTEAFF
v_call: TRBV27; cdr3_aa: CASGQAPLKPFF
v_call: TRBV6-1; cdr3_aa: CASREITGQGGGNTIYF
v_call: TRBV19; cdr3_aa: CASSRPTGVNYGYTF
v_call: TRBV6-1; cdr3_aa: CASSSAGAGSYEQYF
v_call: TRBV4-1; cdr3_aa: CASSQEPGYNQPQHF
v_call: TRBV28; cdr3_aa: CASSRQVDEQYF
v_call: TRBV7-2; cdr3_aa: CASSPGTSGGAGELFF
v_call: TRBV7-2; cdr3_aa: CASSLGAQETQYF